The 29 T cell receptor beta chains below all came from one sample that was sequenced in a study of CD8 T cells in Susac syndrome. With random hexamers, reverse transcription was performed on roughly 0.45 to 1 ug of RNA. MiXCR, applied by TCRdb to the immunoSEQ multiplex PCR reads, yields one record per CDR3 protein. This sample has some 300,000 distinct CDR3 sequences; roughly 81% occur once, and the top ten carry about 0.11%. Sequences were obtained from CD8+ T cells from PBMCs. These receptors came from a human donor with multiple sclerosis.

The gene calls are TRBV9 and TRBJ1-2; a weak D match, TRBD1 (5 bases). The CDR3 is 15 residues long. Between the trimmed V and J ends, which lost 3 bases and 7 bases, there was a span of 19 bases. Per the germline V gene, CDR1 is SGDLS and CDR2 is YYNGEE. CDR3 amino acids: CASSDHPGTALGYTF. CDR3 DNA: TGTGCCAGCAGCGACCATCCTGGGACCGCTCTTGGCTACACCTTC. The full variable domain, in which reference TRBV9 and TRBJ1-2 provide the parts outside the CDR3, is DSGVTQTPKHLITATGQRVTLRCSPRSGDLSVYWYQQSLDQGLQFLIQYYNGEERAKGNILERFSAQQFPDLHSELNLSSLELGDSALYFCASSDHPGTALGYTFGSGTRLTVV.

The V call is TRBV7-9, the J call TRBJ2-5; TRBD1 matches at 8 bases. The CDR3 is 15 amino acids. The ends lost 5 bases at V and 3 bases at J; junction bases unmatched: 8. The germline CDR1 and CDR2 sequences are SEHNR and FQNEAQ (reference sequence). The CDR3 here is CASSRGPGGEETQYF. The DNA for the CDR3 is TGTGCCAGCAGCCGTGGGCCAGGGGGCGAAGAGACCCAGTACTTC.

The chain recombines TRBV27 with TRBJ1-1; tentatively, D is TRBD1 (6 bases). CDR3 length equals 13 residues. V was trimmed by 6 bases and J by 0 bases, leaving 8 bases between them. Germline V gene sequence: CDR1 MNHEY, CDR2 SMNVEV (reference sequence). CDR3 DNA sequence: TGTGCCAGCAGACAGGGCATGAACACTGAAGCTTTCTTT. Protein sequence: CASRQGMNTEAFF.

This clonotype was seen more than once but under ten times. J is TRBJ2-7 and V is TRBV27; D remains unclear. The germline gives CDR1 MNHEY, CDR2 SMNVEV (reference sequence). Trimming pared 2 bases from V and 0 bases from J, leaving 5 bases between. The CDR3 covers 13 residues. The CDR3 DNA reads as TGTGCCAGCAGTTTAGATACCTCCTACGAGCAGTACTTC. This codes for CASSLDTSYEQYF.

V is TRBV7-9 and J is TRBJ1-5; no reliable D call. CDR1 and CDR2 (germline): SEHNR, FQNEAQ (reference sequence). CDR3 length: 13 amino acids. Deletions cut 3 bases from V and 4 bases from J, with 7 bases between. CDR3 protein: CASSFAANQPQHF. The CDR3 coding sequence is TGTGCCAGCAGCTTCGCAGCTAATCAGCCCCAGCATTTT.

The table lists this clonotype with a count of one. The chain employs TRBV11-2 and TRBJ2-2; 7 nucleotides agree with TRBD2. The germline V gene has CDR1 SGHAT and CDR2 FQNNGV. V lost 5 bases, J lost 5 bases, and 14 bases stayed unmatched. The CDR3 has 17 residues. For the CDR3, the DNA is TGTGCCAGCAGCCCACCCCTCTGGGGGGAGGGTACCGGGGAGCTGTTTTTT. Protein: CASSPPLWGEGTGELFF.

The rearrangement joins TRBV4-1 to TRBJ1-5, with a possible D match to TRBD1 (5 bases). CDR1 is MGHRA, CDR2 YSYEKL, per germline. Trimming cost V 4 bases and J 0 bases, with 13 bases left between them. This CDR3 contains 16 residues. The CDR3 here is CASSPYRTDSNQPQHF. The CDR3 DNA is TGCGCCAGCAGCCCTTACAGGACGGATAGCAATCAGCCCCAGCATTTT.

The gene calls are TRBV27 and TRBJ2-5; TRBD1 agrees at 7 bases. The V segment lost 2 bases and the J segment 4 bases; nucleotides outside the gene matches: 7. The CDR3 spans 15 residues. Per germline, CDR1 MNHEY and CDR2 SMNVEV (reference sequence). The CDR3 loop reads CASSLVQGRVETQYF. Here the CDR3 DNA reads TGTGCCAGCAGTTTAGTACAGGGGCGGGTAGAGACCCAGTACTTC.

With respect to this clonotype: At one of its ends the junction is not consistent with the germline gene, which may arise from a read error. The rearrangement links TRBV7-2 to TRBJ1-5, with D possibly being TRBD1 (5 bases). Germline CDR1 SGHTA, CDR2 FQGNSA. The CDR3 contains 17 residues. The CDR3 sequence is CARSLAVGREVLVPQHF. The CDR3, as DNA: TGTGCCAGGAGCTTAGCGGTCGGCAGGGAAGTTTTGGTGCCCCAGCATTTT. Complete variable domain (other parts from reference TRBV7-2 and TRBJ1-5): GAGVSQSPSNKVTEKGKDVELRCDPISGHTALYWYRQSLGQGLEFLIYFQGNSAPDKSGLPSDRFSAERTGGSVSTLTIQRTQQEDSAVYLCARSLAVGREVLVPQHFGDGTRLSIL.

The J gene is TRBJ2-2, the V gene TRBV10-3, with 8 bases aligning to TRBD2. Per germline, CDR1 ENHRY and CDR2 SYGVKD. V trimming: 4 bases; J trimming: 3 bases; junction bases outside the gene matches: 13. This CDR3 is 18 amino acids long. The CDR3 sequence: CAISAAGGFEGDTGELFF. In nucleotides, the CDR3 is TGTGCCATCAGTGCTGCGGGAGGTTTCGAAGGGGACACCGGGGAGCTGTTTTTT.

The chain combines TRBV2 with TRBJ2-7; tentatively, D is TRBD2 (6 bases). The CDR3 spans 13 residues. Germline V gene data show CDR1 as SNHLY and CDR2 as FYNNEI. Trimming shortened V by 6 bases and J by 5 bases, and 14 bases separated the two germline ends. The CDR3 sequence: CASRGGTPHEQYF. CDR3 coding DNA: TGTGCCAGCAGAGGAGGGACTCCCCACGAGCAGTACTTC.

The chain carries TRBV25-1 and TRBJ2-3; the D is unclear. Germline V gives CDR1 MGHDK, CDR2 SYGVNS. This CDR3 has 11 amino acids. Trimming shortened V by 4 bases and J by 6 bases, and 5 bases separated the two germline ends. The CDR3 DNA reads TGTGCCAGCAGTGTTGGCGATACGCAGTATTTT. Protein: CASSVGDTQYF.

The chain combines TRBV28 with TRBJ2-1, with 11 bases matching TRBD2. Trimming removed 5 bases from V and 8 bases from J; junction bases left unmatched: 11. The germline V gene encodes CDR1 MDHEN and CDR2 SYDVKM. The CDR3 is made up of 16 amino acids. The CDR3 DNA reads as TGTGCCAGCAGTATGACTAGCGGGAACGTTTTCGATGAGCAGTTCTTC. Its protein product is CASSMTSGNVFDEQFF.

The chain has TRBV24-1 and TRBJ2-1; TRBD1 agrees at 8 bases. V gave up 4 bases and J gave up 7 bases; unmatched junction bases: 11. Per germline, CDR1 KGHDR and CDR2 SFDVKD. The CDR3 spans 16 residues. Written as DNA, the CDR3 is TGTGCCACCAGTGAATCCTGGACAGGGAGGTGGAATGAGCAGTTCTTC. Its translation: CATSESWTGRWNEQFF.

The chain has TRBV19 and TRBJ2-1; D not certain. V was cut by 3 bases and J by 2 bases, with 11 bases left in between. The CDR3 is 15 residues long. The germline gives CDR1 LNHDA, CDR2 SQIVND (reference sequence). The CDR3 sequence is CASSMRRAAYNEQFF. In DNA, the CDR3 is TGTGCCAGTAGTATGCGACGGGCCGCCTACAATGAGCAGTTCTTC.

This chain connects TRBV2 to TRBJ1-6; D call uncertain. V shed 0 bases and J shed 9 bases, with 9 bases lying between them. Germline V CDR1 and CDR2: SNHLY, FYNNEI. The CDR3 consists of 14 residues. CDR3 residues: CASSEAGPFSPLHF. The CDR3 nucleotides read TGTGCCAGCAGTGAAGCGGGTCCGTTTTCACCCCTCCACTTT.

CDR3 protein: CATSGGQAPNEKLFF. DNA for the CDR3: TGTGCCACCAGCGGTGGACAGGCTCCTAATGAAAAACTGTTTTTT. This sequence joins TRBV15 and TRBJ1-4; 7 positions match TRBD1. CDR1 and CDR2 (germline): LNHNV, YYDKDF (reference sequence). The CDR3 is 15 amino acids. The junction had 6 bases not matched to a gene; V was cut back by 5 bases and J by 3 bases.

This chain uses TRBV28 with TRBJ2-7; no clear D gene. Trimming cost V 3 bases and J 2 bases, with 14 bases left between them. CDR1 and CDR2 from the germline V gene are MDHEN and SYDVKM. The CDR3 runs to 15 residues. The CDR3 nucleotides are TGTGCCAGCAGTTTGGCTCCGGGTAGGCCCTACGAGCAGTACTTC. This codes for CASSLAPGRPYEQYF.

The rearrangement links TRBV12-3 or TRBV12-4 to TRBJ2-7; TRBD2 matches at 16 bases. The ends lost 0 bases at V and 2 bases at J; junction bases unmatched: 10. This CDR3 contains 20 residues. The CDR3 DNA follows: TGTGCCAGCAGTTTAGCGCGGGGGACTAGCGGGAGGGCCCCGACCTACGAGCAGTACTTC. Its protein is CASSLARGTSGRAPTYEQYF.

The chain is built from TRBV29-1 and TRBJ2-3; weak D call: TRBD2 (6 bases). The CDR3 covers 15 residues. From germline, CDR1 is SQVTM and CDR2 ANQGSEA. V lost 3 bases to trimming and J lost 0 bases, with 13 bases between them. Written as DNA, the CDR3 is TGCAGCGTTGAGGGACTCCTATATAGCACAGATACGCAGTATTTT. Protein sequence: CSVEGLLYSTDTQYF.

V gene TRBV2 combines with J gene TRBJ1-1, with D possibly being TRBD1 (6 bases). Trimming removed 10 bases from V and 0 bases from J, with 9 bases in between. This CDR3 spans 12 amino acids. Germline lookup yields CDR1 SNHLY and CDR2 FYNNEI. The CDR3 is CAIQGLNTEAFF. DNA of the CDR3: TGTGCCATACAGGGTTTGAACACTGAAGCTTTCTTT.

The V call is TRBV6-5, the J call TRBJ2-1, with 12 bases matching TRBD2. The CDR3 covers 17 residues. Trimming removed 0 bases from V and 7 bases from J; junction bases left unmatched: 7. Germline V gene data show CDR1 as MNHEY and CDR2 as SVGAGI. Here the CDR3 reads CASSYSKEGLAGNEQFF. CDR3 sequence (DNA): TGTGCCAGCAGTTACTCGAAGGAAGGACTAGCGGGAAATGAGCAGTTCTTC.

The V gene is TRBV7-2, the J gene TRBJ2-7, with D uncertain. V lost 2 bases and J 2 bases, leaving 10 bases between the germline ends. The CDR3 has 14 residues. The germline CDR1 and CDR2 sequences are SGHTA and FQGNSA. CDR3 DNA sequence: TGTGCCAGCAGCTTAAGTGTCGACGCCTACGAGCAGTACTTC. Translated: CASSLSVDAYEQYF. The whole variable domain, remainder taken from reference TRBV7-2 and TRBJ2-7, is GAGVSQSPSNKVTEKGKDVELRCDPISGHTALYWYRQSLGQGLEFLIYFQGNSAPDKSGLPSDRFSAERTGGSVSTLTIQRTQQEDSAVYLCASSLSVDAYEQYFGPGTRLTVT.

This chain connects TRBV29-1 to TRBJ1-2, with 8 bases fitting TRBD1. Germline loops: CDR1 SQVTM, CDR2 ANQGSEA. Trimming at V came to 0 bases and at J to 6 bases, leaving 12 bases not matched to a gene. This CDR3 is 16 amino acids long. The CDR3 is CSVEDFKFGQGHGYTF. CDR3 sequence (DNA): TGCAGCGTTGAAGATTTCAAATTTGGACAGGGCCATGGCTACACCTTC.

The rearrangement joins TRBV14 to TRBJ2-2; TRBD1 agrees at 10 bases. CDR3 size: 14 residues. Germline assignment: CDR1 SGHDN and CDR2 FVKESK. V lost 5 bases, J lost 3 bases, and 0 bases stayed unmatched. CDR3 nucleotide sequence: TGTGCCAGCAGCGGGACAGGGGACACCGGGGAGCTGTTTTTT. Translated: CASSGTGDTGELFF. Based on the CDR3 plus reference TRBV14 and TRBJ2-2, the full variable domain is EAGVTQFPSHSVIEKGQTVTLRCDPISGHDNLYWYRRVMGKEIKFLLHFVKESKQDESGMPNNRFLAERTGGTYSTLKVQPAELEDSGVYFCASSGTGDTGELFFGEGSRLTVL.

The rearrangement joins TRBV10-3 to TRBJ2-1; D may be TRBD2 (6 bases). Germline values: CDR1 ENHRY, CDR2 SYGVKD. The CDR3 runs to 14 residues. Trimming removed 2 bases at V and 9 bases at J, with 14 bases between. The CDR3: CAISEMGGSGEQFF. The CDR3 DNA follows: TGTGCCATCAGTGAGATGGGGGGATCGGGTGAGCAGTTCTTC.

This clonotype has a handful of counts. This chain uses TRBV6-5 with TRBJ1-5; tentative D call: TRBD1 (6 bases). V was trimmed by 1 base and J by 8 bases, leaving 9 bases between them. This CDR3 has 13 residues. The germline V gene encodes CDR1 MNHEY and CDR2 SVGAGI. CDR3: CASSYLQGKPQHF. The DNA for the CDR3 is TGTGCCAGCAGTTACTTACAGGGAAAGCCCCAGCATTTT.

The rearrangement joins TRBV5-4 to TRBJ2-5, with 7 bases aligning to TRBD1. CDR3 length equals 14 residues. Losses at the gene ends were 10 bases for V and 5 bases for J; bases not matched to a gene: 14. Germline CDR1 SGHNT, CDR2 YYREEE (reference sequence). DNA for the CDR3: TGTGCCCCCAGCTCAAGACAGGGTGGTGAGACCCAGTACTTC. This codes for CAPSSRQGGETQYF.

This clonotype was detected only once. The gene calls are TRBV28 and TRBJ2-7; 10 bases line up with TRBD2. V trimming: 7 bases; J trimming: 3 bases; junction bases outside the gene matches: 3. The CDR3 consists of 13 residues. CDR1 and CDR2 from the germline V gene are MDHEN and SYDVKM. CDR3 nucleotides: TGTGCCAGCACCCTAGCGGGAGACTACGAGCAGTACTTC. Amino acid sequence: CASTLAGDYEQYF.